The clone carrying this T cell receptor beta chain occurred once. These data originate in a study of cytomegalovirus exposure and HLA in healthy donors. It was with 60 Vbeta and 13 Jbeta primers that the PCR ran. TCRdb's table, derived via immunoSEQ multiplex PCR, lists solely in-frame clones and lacks some. There are around 170,000 clones in the sample; over 70% occur only once, and around 0.52% lies in the top ten. Germline values: CDR1 LGHNA, CDR2 YNFKEQ. The CDR3 spans 17 residues. J was trimmed by 3 bases and V by 3 bases; bases with no gene match: 10. Material for sequencing was PBMCs. This clonotype originated in a woman between 45 and 65 years old in good health and CMV-seronegative. This sequence joins TRBV4-2 and TRBJ2-2; 7 nucleotides align to TRBD2. The CDR3 nucleotides read TGTGCCAGCAGCCAGGTACAGGCTAGCGGATACACCGGGGAGCTGTTTTTT. The encoded protein is CASSQVQASGYTGELFF.